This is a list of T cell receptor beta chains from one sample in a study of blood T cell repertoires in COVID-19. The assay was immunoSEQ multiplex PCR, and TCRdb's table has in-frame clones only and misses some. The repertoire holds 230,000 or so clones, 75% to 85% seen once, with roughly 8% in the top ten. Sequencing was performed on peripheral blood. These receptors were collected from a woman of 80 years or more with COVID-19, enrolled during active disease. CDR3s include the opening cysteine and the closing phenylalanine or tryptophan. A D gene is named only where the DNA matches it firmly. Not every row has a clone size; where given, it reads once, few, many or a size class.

TGTGCCAGCAGCTCCGACTCGAGGAGTACTGAAGCTTTCTTT	CASSSDSRSTEAFF	TRBV7-2	TRBJ1-1	NA	once
TGTGCCAGCAGCGGAGGGACAGGGAGTTTGACCCTCCACTTT	CASSGGTGSLTLHF	TRBV27	TRBJ1-6	TRBD1	NA
TGTGCCAGCAGTGAATCCGCAGGGGGGAATGGCTACACCTTC	CASSESAGGNGYTF	TRBV25-1	TRBJ1-2	TRBD1	NA
TGTGCCAGCAGCCGCACAGGGATGGGAGATACGCAGTATTTT	CASSRTGMGDTQYF	TRBV28	TRBJ2-3	NA	once
TGTGCCAGCAGCGTACTAGGCTATGGCTACACCTTC	CASSVLGYGYTF	TRBV9	TRBJ1-2	NA	NA
TGTGCCAGCAGTGCCTCGGGACAGGGGTCTTCAGAGGGCTACACCTTC	CASSASGQGSSEGYTF	TRBV28	TRBJ1-2	TRBD1	once
TGTGCTAGCAGCTTAGGGGACAGGAACAATGAGCAGTTCTTC	CASSLGDRNNEQFF	TRBV7-7	TRBJ2-1	TRBD1	NA
TGTGCCAGTAGTCGAGGGGGAGAGACCCAGTACTTC	CASSRGGETQYF	TRBV19	TRBJ2-5	NA	NA
TGTGCCAGCAGCTTGGTCGAGGAGACCCAGTACTTC	CASSLVEETQYF	TRBV5-6	TRBJ2-5	NA	few
TGTGCCAGCCCCCAAGGGAGGAGCTCCTACGAGCAGTACTTC	CASPQGRSSYEQYF	TRBV21-1	TRBJ2-7	NA	NA
TGCGCCAGCGGAGAGCAGGGGGCTGATGGCTACACCTTC	CASGEQGADGYTF	TRBV5-1	TRBJ1-2	TRBD1	NA
TGTGCCAGCTCACCAATCCGGGTTGGGAGCTATGGCTACACCTTC	CASSPIRVGSYGYTF	TRBV18	TRBJ1-2	NA	NA
TGTGCCTCCCAACGGTTAGGGGGCTGGGCCGGGGAGCTGTTTTTT	CASQRLGGWAGELFF	TRBV19	TRBJ2-2	TRBD1	NA
TGTGCCAGCAGTGAATGGGGCGGCTTCAATGAGCAGTTCTTC	CASSEWGGFNEQFF	TRBV2	TRBJ2-1	NA	NA
TGTGCCAGTAGTAAGGGACAGAACACCTATGGCTACACCTTC	CASSKGQNTYGYTF	TRBV19	TRBJ1-2	TRBD1	NA
TGTGCCAGCAGCGTAAAAACAGGGAACACCGGGGAGCTGTTTTTT	CASSVKTGNTGELFF	TRBV9	TRBJ2-2	NA	NA
TGTGCCAGCAGCCTAATCCCTTCGAGAGGGCAGTTCTTC	CASSLIPSRGQFF	TRBV3-1/TRBV3-2	TRBJ2-1	NA	NA
TGTGCCAGCACAAACAACAGGGACGAGCAGTACTTC	CASTNNRDEQYF	TRBV28	TRBJ2-7	NA	NA
TGTGCCAGCAGTTATTCGGGGACAGATAATTCACCCCTCCACTTT	CASSYSGTDNSPLHF	TRBV6-2/TRBV6-3	TRBJ1-6	TRBD1	NA
TGTGCCAGCTCACTTACCGCGTTCAACACTGAAGCTTTCTTT	CASSLTAFNTEAFF	TRBV18	TRBJ1-1	NA	NA
TGTGCCAGTCTTACAGGGGGCAAGTCCTATAATTCACCCCTCCACTTT	CASLTGGKSYNSPLHF	TRBV5-6	TRBJ1-6	TRBD1	NA
TGTGCCAGCAGTTTGAGGGTGCTAGCGGGATTCGCAGATACGCAGTATTTT	CASSLRVLAGFADTQYF	TRBV28	TRBJ2-3	TRBD2	once
TGTGCCAGCAGTGAATATGGAGACAGCCAATCCTATGGCTACACCTTC	CASSEYGDSQSYGYTF	TRBV25-1	TRBJ1-2	NA	NA
TGTGCCAGCAGCCTGGGGGGGAGGGCCAGACAAGAGACCCAGTACTTC	CASSLGGRARQETQYF	TRBV11-3	TRBJ2-5	TRBD2	NA
TGTGCCAGCAGCTCGGAGGGACAGGTCACTGAAGCTTTCTTT	CASSSEGQVTEAFF	TRBV11-2	TRBJ1-1	TRBD1	NA
TGTGCCAGCAGTGAAGAGAACAGAATCTATTTCGCGGGGGAAAAACTGTTTTTT	CASSEENRIYFAGEKLFF	TRBV6-1	TRBJ1-4	NA	NA
TGTGCCAGCTCACCCGGACAGGGGACTAATGAAAAACTGTTTTTT	CASSPGQGTNEKLFF	TRBV18	TRBJ1-4	TRBD1	NA
TGCAGCGTTGTCCTGGGACAGGGTTCTGGAAACACCATATATTTT	CSVVLGQGSGNTIYF	TRBV29-1	TRBJ1-3	TRBD1	NA
TGTGCCAGCGGCCGGGACAGGTCCACAGATACGCAGTATTTT	CASGRDRSTDTQYF	TRBV27	TRBJ2-3	TRBD1	NA
TGTGCCTGGAGTGGGCTCGCAGCGTACGAGCAGTACTTC	CAWSGLAAYEQYF	TRBV30	TRBJ2-7	NA	NA
TGTGCCAGCGGGAGGCTGGGCTCACCCCTCCACTTT	CASGRLGSPLHF	TRBV2	TRBJ1-6	NA	NA
TGTGCCTGGAGTGTTCTAGGAGGGGGCGAGGGCTATGGCTACACCTTC	CAWSVLGGGEGYGYTF	TRBV30	TRBJ1-2	TRBD1	NA